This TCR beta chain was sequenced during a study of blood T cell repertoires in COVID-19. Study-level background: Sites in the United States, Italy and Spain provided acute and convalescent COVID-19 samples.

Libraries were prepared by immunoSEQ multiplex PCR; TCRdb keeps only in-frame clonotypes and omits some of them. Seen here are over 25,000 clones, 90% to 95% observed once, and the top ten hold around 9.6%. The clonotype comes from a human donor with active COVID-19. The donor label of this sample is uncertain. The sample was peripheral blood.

CDR3 residues: CAGQRGNEQYF. DNA for the CDR3: TGTGCCGGACAAAGGGGGAACGAGCAGTACTTC. The chain has TRBV28 and TRBJ2-7, with a possible D match to TRBD1 (6 bases). The CDR3 runs 11 residues. Germline CDR1 and CDR2: MDHEN and SYDVKM. Trimming took 11 bases from V and 5 from J, leaving 13 bases between them.